These T cell receptor beta chains were read from a single sample in a study of blood T cell repertoires in COVID-19. Repertoires were generated with immunoSEQ multiplex PCR, while TCRdb's copy carries only in-frame clones and drops some. This sample has roughly 260,000 clones, with 87% found just once. Material for sequencing was peripheral blood. The receptors originated from a woman between 50 and 59 years old with acute or convalescent COVID-19. Both conserved end residues are part of each CDR3. Fields, in order: J gene, clone size, V gene, D gene, CDR3 DNA, CDR3 protein. The D gene is left open where the match is weak. Clone size is stated in some rows and not others, as once, few, many or a class when expanded.

j_call: TRBJ1-4; clone_size: -; v_call: TRBV2; d_call: TRBD1; cdr3_nt: TGTGCCAGCAGCGGACAGGGGGCAGTTAATGAAAAACTGTTTTTT; cdr3_aa: CASSGQGAVNEKLFF
j_call: TRBJ1-2; clone_size: -; v_call: TRBV2; d_call: TRBD1; cdr3_nt: TGTGCCAGCAGGAGGGACAGGGATCATGGCTACACCTTC; cdr3_aa: CASRRDRDHGYTF
j_call: TRBJ1-1; clone_size: -; v_call: TRBV4-2; d_call: TRBD1; cdr3_nt: TGTGCCAGCAGCTCAAAAAATACAGGGGACACTGAAGCTTTCTTT; cdr3_aa: CASSSKNTGDTEAFF
j_call: TRBJ2-3; clone_size: -; v_call: TRBV5-1; d_call: TRBD2; cdr3_nt: TGCGCCAGCGGAGCGGGAGGCACAGATACGCAGTATTTT; cdr3_aa: CASGAGGTDTQYF
j_call: TRBJ2-7; clone_size: -; v_call: TRBV20-1; d_call: TRBD1; cdr3_nt: TGCAGTGCTAGTAGCTGGGACAGGGTAACCTACGAGCAGTACTTC; cdr3_aa: CSASSWDRVTYEQYF
j_call: TRBJ1-2; clone_size: -; v_call: TRBV20-1; d_call: -; cdr3_nt: TGCAGTGCTAGTGTACAGGGTCATGATGGCTACACCTTC; cdr3_aa: CSASVQGHDGYTF
j_call: TRBJ1-6; clone_size: -; v_call: TRBV14; d_call: -; cdr3_nt: TGTGCCAGCAGCCAAGATACCGGAGGTCTCTATTCACCCCTCCACTTT; cdr3_aa: CASSQDTGGLYSPLHF
j_call: TRBJ1-2; clone_size: -; v_call: TRBV28; d_call: TRBD1; cdr3_nt: TGTGCCAGCAGAACGGGACAGTACTATGGCTACACCTTC; cdr3_aa: CASRTGQYYGYTF
j_call: TRBJ1-6; clone_size: -; v_call: TRBV28; d_call: -; cdr3_nt: TGTGCCAGCAGTACACAGGACCCTAGGGGGAATTCACCCCTCCACTTT; cdr3_aa: CASSTQDPRGNSPLHF
j_call: TRBJ1-5; clone_size: -; v_call: TRBV28; d_call: -; cdr3_nt: TGTGCGTCGCAGGTCACCAATCAGCCCCAGCATTTT; cdr3_aa: CASQVTNQPQHF
j_call: TRBJ1-5; clone_size: -; v_call: TRBV19; d_call: TRBD1; cdr3_nt: TGTGCCAGTAGTTCGCAAGGGACAGCTATACAGCCCCAGCATTTT; cdr3_aa: CASSSQGTAIQPQHF
j_call: TRBJ2-7; clone_size: -; v_call: TRBV28; d_call: TRBD2; cdr3_nt: TGTGCCAGCAGCCCGGGGGTTGGGAGCGGGACCTACGAGCAGTACTTC; cdr3_aa: CASSPGVGSGTYEQYF
j_call: TRBJ2-2; clone_size: once; v_call: TRBV5-1; d_call: -; cdr3_nt: TGCGCCAGCAGCTTGGGAGCCGGGGAGCTGTTTTTT; cdr3_aa: CASSLGAGELFF
j_call: TRBJ2-7; clone_size: -; v_call: TRBV7-9; d_call: -; cdr3_nt: TGTGCCAGCAGCCCCCTTTACGAGCAGTACTTC; cdr3_aa: CASSPLYEQYF
j_call: TRBJ2-3; clone_size: -; v_call: TRBV18; d_call: -; cdr3_nt: TGTGCCAGCTCGCCTCGGCAGGGTGAAGCAGATACGCAGTATTTT; cdr3_aa: CASSPRQGEADTQYF
j_call: TRBJ1-1; clone_size: -; v_call: TRBV10-3; d_call: -; cdr3_nt: TGTGCCATCAGTGACAGGGCAGAAAAGAACACTGAAGCTTTCTTT; cdr3_aa: CAISDRAEKNTEAFF
j_call: TRBJ1-1; clone_size: -; v_call: TRBV6-4; d_call: -; cdr3_nt: TGTGCCAGCAGTGGAACTCACTCGGGAACCACGATGGCTTTCTTT; cdr3_aa: CASSGTHSGTTMAFF
j_call: TRBJ2-7; clone_size: -; v_call: TRBV7-3; d_call: TRBD2; cdr3_nt: TGTGCCAGCAGTTTGGGACTAGCGGGATCTGGCGAGCAGTACTTC; cdr3_aa: CASSLGLAGSGEQYF
j_call: TRBJ1-2; clone_size: -; v_call: TRBV27; d_call: TRBD1; cdr3_nt: TGTGCCAGCAGTCTCCAACAGGGGTTGGCTGGCTACACCTTC; cdr3_aa: CASSLQQGLAGYTF
j_call: TRBJ2-2; clone_size: -; v_call: TRBV12-3/TRBV12-4; d_call: -; cdr3_nt: TGTGCCAGCAGTCGTATAAGTGGGCAGGAGCTGTTTTTT; cdr3_aa: CASSRISGQELFF
j_call: TRBJ2-7; clone_size: -; v_call: TRBV2; d_call: TRBD1; cdr3_nt: TGTGCCAGCAGTGAAGGCGGGACAGGGATCTACGAGCAGTACTTC; cdr3_aa: CASSEGGTGIYEQYF
j_call: TRBJ2-6; clone_size: -; v_call: TRBV9; d_call: -; cdr3_nt: TGTGCCAGCAGCGTATCCCGACAGCTCTCTGGGGCCAACGTCCTGACTTTC; cdr3_aa: CASSVSRQLSGANVLTF
j_call: TRBJ2-3; clone_size: -; v_call: TRBV20-1; d_call: TRBD2; cdr3_nt: TGCAGTGCTAGTTTGCCTAGCGGGTTCACAGATACGCAGTATTTT; cdr3_aa: CSASLPSGFTDTQYF
j_call: TRBJ2-7; clone_size: -; v_call: TRBV4-1; d_call: TRBD1; cdr3_nt: TGCGCCAGCAGCCATCCCGGGACAGGGACCTACGAGCAGTACTTC; cdr3_aa: CASSHPGTGTYEQYF
j_call: TRBJ2-1; clone_size: -; v_call: TRBV9; d_call: TRBD2; cdr3_nt: TGTGCCAGCAGCGTCGGAGGGACTAGCGGCAATGAGCAGTTCTTC; cdr3_aa: CASSVGGTSGNEQFF
j_call: TRBJ1-1; clone_size: -; v_call: TRBV19; d_call: -; cdr3_nt: TGTGCCAGTAGTATATCGGGGGTTAGCACTGAAGCTTTCTTT; cdr3_aa: CASSISGVSTEAFF
j_call: TRBJ2-7; clone_size: once; v_call: TRBV27; d_call: TRBD1; cdr3_nt: TGTGCCAGCAGAGGACTCGACAGGGTCGCCTACGAGCAGTACTTC; cdr3_aa: CASRGLDRVAYEQYF
j_call: TRBJ2-3; clone_size: -; v_call: TRBV6-5; d_call: -; cdr3_nt: TGTGCCAGCAGTTACGGCAGGGGCGCAGATACGCAGTATTTT; cdr3_aa: CASSYGRGADTQYF
j_call: TRBJ1-1; clone_size: -; v_call: TRBV6-2/TRBV6-3; d_call: -; cdr3_nt: TGTGCCAGCAGTTTTGGGACACGGAACACTGAAGCTTTCTTT; cdr3_aa: CASSFGTRNTEAFF
j_call: TRBJ2-7; clone_size: -; v_call: TRBV30; d_call: TRBD1; cdr3_nt: TGTGCCTGGGAGAGGGGGCGGTCCTCCTACGAGCAGTACTTC; cdr3_aa: CAWERGRSSYEQYF
j_call: TRBJ2-5; clone_size: once; v_call: TRBV6-5; d_call: TRBD2; cdr3_nt: TGTGCCACTTCTAGCGGGCATCTATCCGGAGAGACCCAGTACTTC; cdr3_aa: CATSSGHLSGETQYF
j_call: TRBJ1-3; clone_size: -; v_call: TRBV28; d_call: -; cdr3_nt: TGTGCCAGCAGTGAGAGTCCCTCTGGAAACACCATATATTTT; cdr3_aa: CASSESPSGNTIYF
j_call: TRBJ2-1; clone_size: -; v_call: TRBV9; d_call: -; cdr3_nt: TGTGCCAGCAGCGTAGTCGCGGGCTCCTACAATGAGCAGTTCTTC; cdr3_aa: CASSVVAGSYNEQFF
j_call: TRBJ2-1; clone_size: -; v_call: TRBV28; d_call: TRBD2; cdr3_nt: TGTGCCAGCAGTTATACGGGAGGTAGCTACAATGAGCAGTTCTTC; cdr3_aa: CASSYTGGSYNEQFF
j_call: TRBJ1-1; clone_size: -; v_call: TRBV5-8; d_call: TRBD1; cdr3_nt: TGTGCCAGCAGCTGGGGGACAGGAACGGGGAACACTGAAGCTTTCTTT; cdr3_aa: CASSWGTGTGNTEAFF
j_call: TRBJ2-7; clone_size: few; v_call: TRBV28; d_call: TRBD2; cdr3_nt: TGTGCCAGCAGTTCCTTAGCGGGAGGGCGATACGAGCAGTACTTC; cdr3_aa: CASSSLAGGRYEQYF
j_call: TRBJ1-1; clone_size: -; v_call: TRBV30; d_call: TRBD1; cdr3_nt: TGTGCCTGGAAATACGGACAGGGACTGAACACTGAAGCTTTCTTT; cdr3_aa: CAWKYGQGLNTEAFF
j_call: TRBJ1-2; clone_size: -; v_call: TRBV27; d_call: -; cdr3_nt: TGTGCCAGCAGTCAGGACAGCTCCTTC; cdr3_aa: CASSQDSSF
j_call: TRBJ2-5; clone_size: once; v_call: TRBV6-2/TRBV6-3; d_call: TRBD2; cdr3_nt: TGTGCCAGCAGCTATACTAGCGGGAGGGCTCGGGAGACCCAGTACTTC; cdr3_aa: CASSYTSGRARETQYF
j_call: TRBJ2-7; clone_size: -; v_call: TRBV6-5; d_call: -; cdr3_nt: TGTGCCAGCAGTTACATTTGGGGCGCGTCCTACGAGCAGTACTTC; cdr3_aa: CASSYIWGASYEQYF
j_call: TRBJ2-5; clone_size: -; v_call: TRBV5-1; d_call: -; cdr3_nt: TGCGCCAGCAGCTTCAACCTCAGGGGCGCGGGTGGAGAGACCCAGTACTTC; cdr3_aa: CASSFNLRGAGGETQYF
j_call: TRBJ1-3; clone_size: -; v_call: TRBV5-5; d_call: -; cdr3_nt: TGTGCCAGCAGCTCGACAGCCGGAAACACCATATATTTT; cdr3_aa: CASSSTAGNTIYF
j_call: TRBJ2-7; clone_size: once; v_call: TRBV5-5; d_call: TRBD1; cdr3_nt: TGTGCCAGCAGGAGGGGACAGGGGGCTGAATCCTACGAGCAGTACTTC; cdr3_aa: CASRRGQGAESYEQYF
j_call: TRBJ1-3; clone_size: -; v_call: TRBV6-5; d_call: -; cdr3_nt: TGTGCCAGCAGCGTAGACAGAAACTCTGGAAACACCATATATTTT; cdr3_aa: CASSVDRNSGNTIYF
j_call: TRBJ2-7; clone_size: -; v_call: TRBV6-6; d_call: TRBD1; cdr3_nt: TGTGCCAGCAGTTACTCTGCAGGGGGAGCCTACGAGCAGTACTTC; cdr3_aa: CASSYSAGGAYEQYF
j_call: TRBJ1-5; clone_size: -; v_call: TRBV5-6; d_call: TRBD1; cdr3_nt: TGTGCCAGCAGCTACAGGGGCCAGCCCCAGCATTTT; cdr3_aa: CASSYRGQPQHF
j_call: TRBJ2-1; clone_size: -; v_call: TRBV5-1; d_call: -; cdr3_nt: TGCGCCAGCAGCTTCGGCAATGAGCAGTTCTTC; cdr3_aa: CASSFGNEQFF
j_call: TRBJ2-7; clone_size: -; v_call: TRBV4-1; d_call: TRBD2; cdr3_nt: TGCGCCAGCAGCCGACCCATAGCGGGCTACTCCTACGAGCAGTACTTC; cdr3_aa: CASSRPIAGYSYEQYF
j_call: TRBJ2-3; clone_size: -; v_call: TRBV19; d_call: TRBD2; cdr3_nt: TGTGCCAGTAGTAATCTAGCGGGAGCTGCAGATACGCAGTATTTT; cdr3_aa: CASSNLAGAADTQYF
j_call: TRBJ2-7; clone_size: -; v_call: TRBV29-1; d_call: TRBD2; cdr3_nt: TGCAGCGTTGTAGGACTAGCGGGCTACGAGCAGTACTTC; cdr3_aa: CSVVGLAGYEQYF
j_call: TRBJ2-7; clone_size: -; v_call: TRBV7-2; d_call: TRBD2; cdr3_nt: TGTGCCAGCAGCTTATCATCGGGGGGTTCCTACGAGCAGTACTTC; cdr3_aa: CASSLSSGGSYEQYF
j_call: TRBJ2-7; clone_size: -; v_call: TRBV15; d_call: TRBD2; cdr3_nt: TGTGCCACCAGCAGAGTACCCCGGACTAGCGGGAGGGGGGAGCAGTACTTC; cdr3_aa: CATSRVPRTSGRGEQYF